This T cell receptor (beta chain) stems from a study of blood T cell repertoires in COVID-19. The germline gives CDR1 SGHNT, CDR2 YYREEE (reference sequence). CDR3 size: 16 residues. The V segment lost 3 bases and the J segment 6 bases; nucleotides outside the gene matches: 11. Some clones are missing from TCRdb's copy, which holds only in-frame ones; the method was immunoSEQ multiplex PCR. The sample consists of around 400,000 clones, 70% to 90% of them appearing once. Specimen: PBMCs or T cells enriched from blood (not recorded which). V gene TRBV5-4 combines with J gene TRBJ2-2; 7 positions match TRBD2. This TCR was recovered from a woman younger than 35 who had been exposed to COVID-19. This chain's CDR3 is CASSSGRILASGELFF. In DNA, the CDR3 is TGTGCCAGCAGCTCCGGACGGATACTAGCGTCCGGGGAGCTGTTTTTT.